These 27 T cell receptor beta chains share one sample of origin, sequenced in a study of blood T cell repertoires in COVID-19. The method was immunoSEQ multiplex PCR; TCRdb's version includes in-frame clones alone and lacks a portion of them. The sample has approximately 110,000 clones; 85% to 90% are singletons. Sequences were obtained from peripheral blood. Every receptor here comes from a woman aged 45-65 years with active or convalescent COVID-19.

The genes are TRBV11-3 and TRBJ2-3; TRBD1 matches at 7 bases. V was pared by 5 bases and J by 4 bases, with 9 bases of the junction left unmatched. Germline V gene lookup returns CDR1 SGHNT and CDR2 YENEEA. CDR3 length: 15 amino acids. The DNA for the CDR3 is TGTGCCAGCAGCCCACAGGGGAATTCAGCAGATACGCAGTATTTT. This sequence encodes CASSPQGNSADTQYF.

The J gene is TRBJ2-7, the V gene TRBV6-6; D gene uncertain. Trimming removed 6 bases from V and 0 bases from J, with 18 bases in between. Germline loops: CDR1 MNHNY, CDR2 SVGAGI (reference sequence). CDR3 length equals 16 residues. The CDR3 sequence: CASRSKRGVSSYEQYF. Written as DNA, the CDR3 is TGTGCCAGCAGATCAAAAAGAGGCGTAAGCTCCTACGAGCAGTACTTC.

The table lists this clone with a count of one. The chain has TRBV7-2 and TRBJ2-3, with a tentative D call TRBD1 (6 bases). The V end was cut by 4 bases, the J end by 2 bases, with 10 bases between. Looked up from germline, CDR1 is SGHTA and CDR2 is FQGNSA. The CDR3 length is 14 residues. As DNA, the CDR3 is TGTGCCAGCAGCTCTGACAGGAACACAGATACGCAGTATTTT. Protein product: CASSSDRNTDTQYF.

V gene TRBV6-5 combines with J gene TRBJ2-5; TRBD1 agrees at 8 bases. The J segment lost 5 bases and the V segment lost 6 bases, leaving 11 bases of the junction unmatched. Looked up from germline, CDR1 is MNHEY and CDR2 is SVGAGI. This CDR3 has 15 residues. DNA for the CDR3: TGTGCCAGCAGCCAAACCAGGGGGCCGGGGGAGACCCAGTACTTC. It is translated as CASSQTRGPGETQYF.

The chain uses TRBV5-4 and TRBJ1-1, with 8 bases lining up with TRBD1. Germline V gene sequence: CDR1 SGHNT, CDR2 YYREEE (reference sequence). The length of the CDR3 is 14 residues. V was clipped by 3 bases and J by 4 bases; unmatched bases: 5. The CDR3 coding sequence is TGTGCCAGCAGCTCACAGGGGGGTATCACTGAAGCTTTCTTT. Translation gives CASSSQGGITEAFF.

J is TRBJ2-1 and V is TRBV27, with 11 bases fitting TRBD2. The CDR3 loop spans 16 amino acids. Per the germline V gene, CDR1 is MNHEY and CDR2 is SMNVEV (reference sequence). Losses at the gene ends were 5 bases for V and 3 bases for J; bases not matched to a gene: 6. CDR3 sequence: CASSLPGTSGYNEQFF. The CDR3 nucleotides are TGTGCCAGCAGTCTCCCCGGGACTAGCGGCTACAATGAGCAGTTCTTC.

The rearrangement uses TRBV24-1 and TRBJ2-3; perhaps TRBD2 as D (5 bases). CDR3 length: 17 residues. Trimming stripped 4 bases from V and 1 base from J, with 17 bases between. Germline lookup yields CDR1 KGHDR and CDR2 SFDVKD. The CDR3: CATSDPGLRRGTDTQYF. The CDR3 DNA follows: TGTGCCACCAGTGACCCCGGACTGCGGCGAGGCACAGATACGCAGTATTTT.

This chain connects TRBV7-9 to TRBJ2-3; D unresolved. The CDR3 covers 14 residues. Germline loops: CDR1 SEHNR, CDR2 FQNEAQ (reference sequence). Trimming shortened V by 0 bases and J by 0 bases, and 4 bases separated the two germline ends. The CDR3 DNA follows: TGTGCCAGCAGCTTAGCGGAGAGCACAGATACGCAGTATTTT. Its protein product is CASSLAESTDTQYF.

This sequence joins TRBV7-8 and TRBJ2-7, with D maybe TRBD2 (5 bases). Germline V CDR1 and CDR2: SGHVS, FQNEAQ. This CDR3 contains 12 residues. Trimming removed 5 bases from V and 5 bases from J, with 10 bases in between. CDR3 in amino acids: CASSRVRDEQYF. In DNA form, the CDR3 reads TGTGCCAGCAGCCGAGTGAGGGACGAGCAGTACTTC. Based on the CDR3 plus reference TRBV7-8 and TRBJ2-7, the full variable domain is GAGVSQSPRYKVAKRGQDVALRCDPISGHVSLFWYQQALGQGPEFLTYFQNEAQLDKSGLPSDRFFAERPEGSVSTLKIQRTQQEDSAVYLCASSRVRDEQYFGPGTRLTVT.

This clone was observed a few times. The chain uses TRBV28 and TRBJ2-7, with 10 positions matching TRBD1. The CDR3 sequence is 14 residues long. CDR1 is MDHEN, CDR2 SYDVKM, per germline. Trimming cost V 5 bases and J 2 bases; bases outside gene matches: 3. The CDR3 DNA reads TGTGCCAGCAGTCGACAGGGGGCGACCTACGAGCAGTACTTC. This sequence encodes CASSRQGATYEQYF.

V and J are TRBV6-5 and TRBJ1-1; 9 nucleotides match TRBD1. V lost 2 bases, J lost 5 bases, and 3 bases stayed unmatched. Germline CDR1 is MNHEY and CDR2 is SVGAGI. CDR3 length: 14 amino acids. The CDR3 sequence is CASSYRTGDTEAFF. The DNA of the CDR3 is TGTGCCAGCAGTTACAGGACAGGGGATACTGAAGCTTTCTTT.

This clone was counted a single time. This sequence joins TRBV5-5 and TRBJ1-2; 9 bases align to TRBD1. The CDR3 runs 12 residues. Germline lookup yields CDR1 SGHKS and CDR2 YYEKEE (reference sequence). Trimming at V came to 2 bases and at J to 8 bases, leaving 1 base not matched to a gene. Here the CDR3 reads CASSFTGGGYTF. The CDR3 bases are TGTGCCAGCAGCTTCACAGGGGGCGGCTACACCTTC. Together with reference TRBV5-5 and TRBJ1-2, the CDR3 gives the full variable domain: DAGVTQSPTHLIKTRGQQVTLRCSPISGHKSVSWYQQVLGQGPQFIFQYYEKEERGRGNFPDRFSARQFPNYSSELNVNALLLGDSALYLCASSFTGGGYTFGSGTRLTVV.

The chain carries TRBV7-9 and TRBJ1-4; 7 bases match TRBD1. The V segment lost 4 bases and the J segment 8 bases; nucleotides outside the gene matches: 10. CDR3 length: 15 amino acids. Germline V gene sequence: CDR1 SEHNR, CDR2 FQNEAQ (reference sequence). Written as DNA, the CDR3 is TGTGCCAGCAGCTCGGAAGGGGGCGTGAGGGAAAAACTGTTTTTT. Translating gives CASSSEGGVREKLFF.

The rearrangement joins TRBV4-1 to TRBJ2-2; D gene uncertain. CDR1 is MGHRA, CDR2 YSYEKL, per germline. V gave up 4 bases and J gave up 0 bases, with 12 bases separating them. This CDR3 is 16 amino acids long. The CDR3 nucleotides are TGCGCCAGCAGCCGTCTCCAGAATCCGAACACCGGGGAGCTGTTTTTT. This translates into CASSRLQNPNTGELFF.

This chain links TRBV2 with TRBJ2-1; 11 bases map to TRBD2. The V segment lost 2 bases and the J segment 11 bases; nucleotides outside the gene matches: 2. Germline V lookup: CDR1 SNHLY, CDR2 FYNNEI. The CDR3 length is 13 residues. The CDR3 loop reads CASSESSGRKQFF. CDR3 in DNA: TGTGCCAGCAGTGAATCTAGCGGGAGGAAGCAGTTCTTC.

This chain uses TRBV18 with TRBJ1-2; tentative D call: TRBD1 (6 bases). V shed 5 bases and J shed 10 bases, with 14 bases lying between them. Germline values: CDR1 KGHSH, CDR2 LQKENI. This CDR3 has 12 amino acids. As DNA, the CDR3 is TGTGCCAGCTCAGAACAGGGTGGGGACTACACCTTC. Its protein is CASSEQGGDYTF.

This clone was detected only once. V is TRBV10-3 and J is TRBJ2-3; possibly TRBD2 for D (7 bases). This CDR3 is built from 16 residues. CDR1 is ENHRY, CDR2 SYGVKD, per germline. V was shortened by 3 bases and J by 0 bases, with 13 bases between the two germline ends. CDR3 region: CAISDRAGTSTDTQYF. CDR3 coding DNA: TGTGCCATCAGTGATCGAGCGGGGACAAGCACAGATACGCAGTATTTT.

This sequence joins TRBV7-8 and TRBJ2-3, with 7 bases that match TRBD2. Germline CDR1 reads SGHVS; CDR2 reads FQNEAQ. The trim removed 7 bases at V and 0 bases at J, leaving 10 bases unmatched. This CDR3 contains 16 residues. CDR3: CASTQARTRSTDTQYF. CDR3 bases: TGTGCCAGCACCCAGGCCCGGACTAGGAGCACAGATACGCAGTATTTT.

This clone has only one observation. V and J are TRBV25-1 and TRBJ2-2; 7 nucleotides align to TRBD1. V was pared by 1 base and J by 3 bases, with 5 bases of the junction left unmatched. The CDR3 totals 16 residues. Germline CDR1 and CDR2: MGHDK and SYGVNS. The CDR3 DNA reads TGTGCCAGCAGTGAATCTGGCAGGGGGTACACCGGGGAGCTGTTTTTT. It yields the protein CASSESGRGYTGELFF.

J is TRBJ1-5 and V is TRBV6-7; TRBD1 matches 7 bases. TRBV6-7 qualifies as an ORF whose function is uncertain. J was trimmed by 7 bases and V by 7 bases; bases with no gene match: 13. The CDR3 totals 15 residues. As DNA, the CDR3 is TGTGCCAGCACCGAACCCGGACAGGCAAAGCAGCCCCAGCATTTT. Protein: CASTEPGQAKQPQHF.

The V call is TRBV5-1, the J call TRBJ2-4; D may be TRBD1 (6 bases). The CDR3 covers 12 residues. Germline CDR1 is SGHRS and CDR2 is YFSETQ. V was trimmed by 3 bases and J by 8 bases, leaving 9 bases between them. The CDR3 region is CASSYRDDIQYF. CDR3 sequence (DNA): TGCGCCAGCAGCTACAGGGATGACATTCAGTACTTC.

The chain combines TRBV6-2 or TRBV6-3 with TRBJ2-1; 7 bases line up with TRBD2. Germline trimming cut 2 bases from V and 3 bases from J; bases unmatched to any gene: 4. CDR1 is MNHEY and CDR2 is SVGEGT in the germline V gene. CDR3 length: 15 residues. This chain's CDR3 is CASSYGGGSYNEQFF. The CDR3 DNA follows: TGTGCCAGCAGTTACGGTGGCGGGAGCTACAATGAGCAGTTCTTC.

The chain recombines TRBV2 with TRBJ2-5; D possibly corresponds to TRBD2 (5 bases). The CDR3 runs to 14 residues. The ends were cut back, 1 base at V and 5 bases at J, with 11 bases in the middle. CDR1 and CDR2 from the germline V gene are SNHLY and FYNNEI. The DNA of the CDR3 is TGTGCCAGCAGTGAAGGGTCAGGCGGGGAGACCCAGTACTTC. Translation gives CASSEGSGGETQYF.

The chain carries TRBV19 and TRBJ2-1; no definite D call. CDR1 is LNHDA and CDR2 is SQIVND in the germline V gene (reference sequence). Trimming cost V 3 bases and J 6 bases, with 9 bases left between them. The length of the CDR3 is 13 residues. The CDR3 DNA reads as TGTGCCAGTAGTATGGGCTCTGGCAATGAGCAGTTCTTC. Its translation is CASSMGSGNEQFF. Drawing the rest from reference TRBV19 and TRBJ2-1, the complete variable domain is DGGITQSPKYLFRKEGQNVTLSCEQNLNHDAMYWYRQDPGQGLRLIYYSQIVNDFQKGDIAEGYSVSREKKESFPLTVTSAQKNPTAFYLCASSMGSGNEQFFGPGTRLTVL.

This clone was picked up one time. The rearrangement joins TRBV19 to TRBJ1-1; tentatively, D is TRBD1 (5 bases). The CDR3 runs 15 residues. V lost 6 bases to trimming and J lost 1 base, with 15 bases between them. From germline, CDR1 is LNHDA and CDR2 SQIVND (reference sequence). CDR3 sequence: CASRDQGLGNTEAFF. CDR3 bases: TGTGCCAGTAGAGATCAGGGTCTGGGGAACACTGAAGCTTTCTTT. The full variable domain, in which reference TRBV19 and TRBJ1-1 provide the parts outside the CDR3, is DGGITQSPKYLFRKEGQNVTLSCEQNLNHDAMYWYRQDPGQGLRLIYYSQIVNDFQKGDIAEGYSVSREKKESFPLTVTSAQKNPTAFYLCASRDQGLGNTEAFFGQGTRLTVV.

The chain recombines TRBV29-1 with TRBJ2-7; 8 bases line up with TRBD2. Germline CDR1 is SQVTM and CDR2 is ANQGSEA. The junction had 10 bases not matched to a gene; V was cut back by 5 bases and J by 4 bases. CDR3 length: 14 amino acids. The DNA of the CDR3 is TGCAGCGTTCGGACGACTAGCGAGCTGTACGAGCAGTACTTC. Encoded protein: CSVRTTSELYEQYF.

The chain uses TRBV6-5 and TRBJ2-3, with 9 bases aligning to TRBD2. Per the germline V gene, CDR1 is MNHEY and CDR2 is SVGAGI. V dropped 6 bases and J dropped 7; count of bases not matched to a gene: 11. The CDR3 contains 15 residues. In DNA form, the CDR3 reads TGTGCCAGCAGCGAGCGGGAGGATGTTCTAAATACGCAGTATTTT. This gives the protein CASSEREDVLNTQYF.